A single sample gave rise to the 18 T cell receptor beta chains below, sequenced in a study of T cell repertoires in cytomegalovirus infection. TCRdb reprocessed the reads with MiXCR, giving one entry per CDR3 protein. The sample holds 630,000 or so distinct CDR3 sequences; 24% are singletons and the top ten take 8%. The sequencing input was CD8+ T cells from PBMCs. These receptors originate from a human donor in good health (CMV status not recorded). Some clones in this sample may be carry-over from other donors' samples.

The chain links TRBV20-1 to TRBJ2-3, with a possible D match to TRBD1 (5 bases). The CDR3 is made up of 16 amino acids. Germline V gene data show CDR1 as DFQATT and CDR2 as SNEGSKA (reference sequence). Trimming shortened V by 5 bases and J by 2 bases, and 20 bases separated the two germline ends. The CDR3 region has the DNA TGCAGTGCTTGTACAAGGACATTCCCTCACACAGATACGCAGTATTTT. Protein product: CSACTRTFPHTDTQYF.

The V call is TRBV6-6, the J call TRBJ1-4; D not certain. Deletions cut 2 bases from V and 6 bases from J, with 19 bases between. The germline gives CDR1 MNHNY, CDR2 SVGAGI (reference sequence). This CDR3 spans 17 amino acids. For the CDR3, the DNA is TGTGCCAGCAGTTACCTCGATGTCTCCAGGTTTGATGAAAAACTGTTTTTT. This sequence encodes CASSYLDVSRFDEKLFF.

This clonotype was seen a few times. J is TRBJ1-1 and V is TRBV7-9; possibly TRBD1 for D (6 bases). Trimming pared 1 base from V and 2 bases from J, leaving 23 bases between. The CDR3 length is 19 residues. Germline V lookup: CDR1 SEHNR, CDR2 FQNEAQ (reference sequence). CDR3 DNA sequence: TGTGCCAGCAGCTTAGGATGGGACACAGTAGTTTTTGGAAACACTGAAGCTTTCTTT. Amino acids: CASSLGWDTVVFGNTEAFF.

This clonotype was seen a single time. The CDR3 sequence is CASSLSGTSNNEQFF. The CDR3 region has the DNA TGTGCCAGCAGCTTATCGGGGACTAGCAACAATGAGCAGTTCTTC. The chain couples TRBV7-8 to TRBJ2-1; 9 bases agree with TRBD2. The CDR3 is 15 residues long. The V and J ends lost 2 bases and 5 bases, in that order; junction bases with no gene match: 4. Germline V gives CDR1 SGHVS, CDR2 FQNEAQ.

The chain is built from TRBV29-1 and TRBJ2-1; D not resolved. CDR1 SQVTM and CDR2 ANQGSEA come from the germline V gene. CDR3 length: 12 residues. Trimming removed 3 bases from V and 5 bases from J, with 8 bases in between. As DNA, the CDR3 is TGCAGCGTTGATCCATTCGACAATGAGCAGTTCTTC. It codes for CSVDPFDNEQFF.

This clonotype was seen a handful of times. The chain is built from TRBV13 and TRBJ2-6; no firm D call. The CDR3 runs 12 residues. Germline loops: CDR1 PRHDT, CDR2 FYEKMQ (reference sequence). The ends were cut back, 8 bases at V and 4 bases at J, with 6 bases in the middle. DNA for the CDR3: TGTGCCAGCCGGAAAGGGGCCAACGTCCTGACTTTC. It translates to CASRKGANVLTF.

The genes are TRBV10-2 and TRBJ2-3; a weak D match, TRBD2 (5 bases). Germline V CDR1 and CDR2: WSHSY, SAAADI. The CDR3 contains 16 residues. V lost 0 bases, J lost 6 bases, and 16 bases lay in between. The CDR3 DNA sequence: TGCGCCAGCAGTGAGTCCCGGGATGCTACGGAGGATACGCAGTATTTT. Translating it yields CASSESRDATEDTQYF.

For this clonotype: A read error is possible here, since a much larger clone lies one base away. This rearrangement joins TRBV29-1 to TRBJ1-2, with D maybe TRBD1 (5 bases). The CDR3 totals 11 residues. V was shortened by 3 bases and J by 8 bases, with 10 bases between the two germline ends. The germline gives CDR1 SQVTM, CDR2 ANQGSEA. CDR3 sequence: CSVEGREGYTF. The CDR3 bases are TGCAGCGTTGAGGGCAGGGAAGGCTACACCTTC.

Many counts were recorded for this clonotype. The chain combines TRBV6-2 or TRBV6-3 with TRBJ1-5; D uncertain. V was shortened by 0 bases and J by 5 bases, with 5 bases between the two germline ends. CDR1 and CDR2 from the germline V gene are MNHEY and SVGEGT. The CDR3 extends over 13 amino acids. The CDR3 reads CASSYSGYQPQHF. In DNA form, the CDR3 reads TGTGCCAGCAGTTACTCGGGGTATCAGCCCCAGCATTTT.

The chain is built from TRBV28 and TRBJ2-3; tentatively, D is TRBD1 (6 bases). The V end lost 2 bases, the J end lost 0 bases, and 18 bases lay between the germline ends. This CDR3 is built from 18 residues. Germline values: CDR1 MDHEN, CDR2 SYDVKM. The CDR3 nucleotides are TGTGCCAGCAGTTTAGTTCTTACAACAGGGCTAAGCACAGATACGCAGTATTTT. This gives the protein CASSLVLTTGLSTDTQYF. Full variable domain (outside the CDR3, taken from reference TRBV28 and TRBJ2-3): DVKVTQSSRYLVKRTGEKVFLECVQDMDHENMFWYRQDPGLGLRLIYFSYDVKMKEKGDIPEGYSVSREKKERFSLILESASTNQTSMYLCASSLVLTTGLSTDTQYFGPGTRLTVL.

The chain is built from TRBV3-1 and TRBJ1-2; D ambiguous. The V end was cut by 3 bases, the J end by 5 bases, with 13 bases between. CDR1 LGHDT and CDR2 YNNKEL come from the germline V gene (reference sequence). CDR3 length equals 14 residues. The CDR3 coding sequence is TGTGCCAGCAGCCACACCCGGGAGGAATATGGCTACACCTTC. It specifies CASSHTREEYGYTF.

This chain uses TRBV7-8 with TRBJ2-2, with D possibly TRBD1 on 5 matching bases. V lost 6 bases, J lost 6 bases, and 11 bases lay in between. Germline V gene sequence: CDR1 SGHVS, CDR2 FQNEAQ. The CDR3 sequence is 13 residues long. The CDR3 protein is CASRQQVSGELFF. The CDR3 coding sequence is TGTGCCAGCAGACAACAGGTTTCCGGGGAGCTGTTTTTT.

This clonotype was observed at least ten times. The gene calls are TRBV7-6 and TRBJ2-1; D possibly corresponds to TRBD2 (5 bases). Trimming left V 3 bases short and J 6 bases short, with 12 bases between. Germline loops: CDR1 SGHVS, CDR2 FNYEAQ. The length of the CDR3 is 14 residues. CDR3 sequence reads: CASSLEVVGNEQFF. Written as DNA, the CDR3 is TGTGCCAGCAGCTTGGAGGTTGTGGGCAATGAGCAGTTCTTC.

The CDR3 DNA is TGTGCCAGCAGTTTAGTAGGACAGTATAGCAATCAGCCCCAGCATTTT. It yields the protein CASSLVGQYSNQPQHF. This chain connects TRBV28 to TRBJ1-5; maybe TRBD1 (6 bases). Germline V gene lookup returns CDR1 MDHEN and CDR2 SYDVKM. Between the trimmed V and J ends, which lost 2 bases and 0 bases, there was a span of 11 bases. This CDR3 contains 16 residues.

CDR3 protein: CASSYRTGNTGELFF. The CDR3 nucleotides are TGTGCCAGCAGCTACCGGACAGGGAACACCGGGGAGCTGTTTTTT. J is TRBJ2-2 and V is TRBV4-2; TRBD1 agrees at 7 bases. Germline lookup yields CDR1 LGHNA and CDR2 YNFKEQ. The CDR3 length is 15 residues. V dropped 5 bases and J dropped 1; count of bases not matched to a gene: 4.

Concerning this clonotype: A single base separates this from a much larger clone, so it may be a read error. CDR3: CASSRTSGGDWSYNEQSF. Written as DNA, the CDR3 is TGTGCCAGCAGCCGGACTAGCGGGGGGGATTGGTCCTACAATGAGCAGTCCTTC. V usage is TRBV7-6 and J usage is TRBJ2-1, with 15 bases matching TRBD2. CDR3 size: 18 residues. Germline V CDR1 and CDR2: SGHVS, FNYEAQ.

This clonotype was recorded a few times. The CDR3 DNA reads as TGCAGTGCTAGAGAGGTTACAGGGTTCGGGAACAATGAGCAGTTCTTC. As protein: CSAREVTGFGNNEQFF. This chain joins TRBV20-1 and TRBJ2-1, with a possible D match to TRBD1 (6 bases). Germline V gene sequence: CDR1 DFQATT, CDR2 SNEGSKA (reference sequence). This CDR3 spans 16 amino acids. The V gene lost 0 bases and the J gene lost 5 bases, with 17 bases spanning the gap.

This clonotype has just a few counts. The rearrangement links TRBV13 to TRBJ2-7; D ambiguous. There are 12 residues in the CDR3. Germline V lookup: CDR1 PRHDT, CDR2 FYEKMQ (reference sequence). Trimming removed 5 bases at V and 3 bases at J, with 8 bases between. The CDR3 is CASSPHNYEQYF. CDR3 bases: TGTGCCAGCAGCCCGCACAACTACGAGCAGTACTTC.